The 17 T cell receptor beta chains in this list originate from one sample, sequenced in a study of siplizumab effects on memory and regulatory T cells. Assay: immunoSEQ multiplex PCR; the TCRdb copy retains only in-frame clones and omits some. The sample lists some 52,000 clones, around 97% occurring once. The sequenced sample consisted of naive CD4+ T cells sorted from blood. These receptors all come from a human donor in good health.

The rearrangement links TRBV6-5 to TRBJ2-3; D is ambiguous. The germline V gene encodes CDR1 MNHEY and CDR2 SVGAGI. The CDR3 length is 16 residues. The V and J ends lost 0 bases and 3 bases respectively, with 13 bases between them. The CDR3 reads CASSYSISISTDTQYF. For the CDR3, the DNA is TGTGCCAGCAGTTACTCGATATCTATCAGTACAGATACGCAGTATTTT.

This chain connects TRBV9 to TRBJ2-5; a possible D gene is TRBD1 (6 bases). The CDR3 length is 16 residues. The germline V and J ends were trimmed by 0 bases and 2 bases, with 14 bases remaining between them. Germline V CDR1 and CDR2: SGDLS, YYNGEE. The CDR3 loop is CASSVVAGVGQETQYF. CDR3 in DNA: TGTGCCAGCAGCGTAGTTGCAGGGGTTGGACAAGAGACCCAGTACTTC. Full variable domain (rest looked up from reference TRBV9 and TRBJ2-5): DSGVTQTPKHLITATGQRVTLRCSPRSGDLSVYWYQQSLDQGLQFLIQYYNGEERAKGNILERFSAQQFPDLHSELNLSSLELGDSALYFCASSVVAGVGQETQYFGPGTRLLVL.

V is TRBV30 and J is TRBJ1-3; no firm D call. Germline-derived CDR1 and CDR2 are GTSNPN and SVGIG (reference sequence). CDR3 length: 13 amino acids. With 5 bases removed from V and 0 bases from J, the gap between germline ends came to 8 bases. This CDR3 reads CAWAFTSGNTIYF. In nucleotides, the CDR3 is TGTGCCTGGGCTTTTACCTCTGGAAACACCATATATTTT.

This rearrangement joins TRBV4-2 to TRBJ2-3, with 10 bases identical to TRBD1. From germline, CDR1 is LGHNA and CDR2 YNFKEQ. The length of the CDR3 is 19 residues. The V segment lost 2 bases and the J segment 6 bases; nucleotides outside the gene matches: 17. Here the CDR3 DNA reads TGTGCCAGCAGCCAATTTCCGAAGGTGGGGACAGGGGCTCGGGATACGCAGTATTTT. The encoded protein is CASSQFPKVGTGARDTQYF.

The chain couples TRBV15 to TRBJ2-6, with a weak D call TRBD1 (5 bases). The CDR3 runs to 16 residues. Germline V CDR1 and CDR2: LNHNV, YYDKDF (reference sequence). V was pared by 0 bases and J by 0 bases, with 6 bases between. CDR3 in DNA: TGTGCCACCAGCAGAGATCAGGGCTCTGGGGCCAACGTCCTGACTTTC. Translating gives CATSRDQGSGANVLTF.

CDR3 in amino acids: CASSAWAYGSAPDEQFF. The CDR3 coding sequence is TGTGCCAGCAGTGCTTGGGCCTACGGTTCCGCGCCGGATGAGCAGTTCTTC. The genes are TRBV6-1 and TRBJ2-1; no definite D call. CDR1 is MNHNS and CDR2 is SASEGT in the germline V gene. This CDR3 region has 17 residues. Trimming took 4 bases from V and 8 from J, leaving 24 bases between them.

The J gene is TRBJ1-1, the V gene TRBV6-6; 8 nucleotides match TRBD1. Trimming at V came to 2 bases and at J to 4 bases, leaving 0 bases not matched to a gene. The CDR3 has 13 amino acids. Germline CDR1 and CDR2: MNHNY and SVGAGI (reference sequence). The CDR3 loop reads CASSYGQGTEAFF. The CDR3 nucleotides are TGTGCCAGCAGTTACGGACAGGGCACTGAAGCTTTCTTT.

The chain couples TRBV9 to TRBJ2-3; D may be TRBD2 (5 bases). Trimming removed 4 bases at V and 5 bases at J, with 14 bases between. From germline, CDR1 is SGDLS and CDR2 YYNGEE. The CDR3 totals 14 residues. The CDR3, as DNA: TGTGCCAGCAGCCCCTCCCCCCGGGGAGATACGCAGTATTTT. Amino acid sequence: CASSPSPRGDTQYF. The entire variable domain, with the rest obtained from reference TRBV9 and TRBJ2-3, is as follows: DSGVTQTPKHLITATGQRVTLRCSPRSGDLSVYWYQQSLDQGLQFLIQYYNGEERAKGNILERFSAQQFPDLHSELNLSSLELGDSALYFCASSPSPRGDTQYFGPGTRLTVL.

The gene calls are TRBV5-1 and TRBJ2-5; TRBD1 matches at 8 bases. V shed 4 bases, J shed 4 bases, and the junction held 9 bases outside the gene matches. Germline assignment: CDR1 SGHRS and CDR2 YFSETQ. CDR3 size: 15 residues. CDR3 sequence (DNA): TGCGCCAGCAGCGGAGGACAGGGAGAGCGAGAGACCCAGTACTTC. As protein: CASSGGQGERETQYF.

The V gene is TRBV12-5, the J gene TRBJ2-3; D not certain. The germline V gene has CDR1 LGHNT and CDR2 FRNRAP. The ends were cut back, 0 bases at V and 6 bases at J, with 4 bases in the middle. The CDR3 is 12 residues long. CDR3 sequence: CASGLVVDTQYF. CDR3 coding DNA: TGTGCTAGTGGTTTGGTAGTCGATACGCAGTATTTT.

This clone was seen only once. The chain links TRBV5-4 to TRBJ1-4; D unclear. There are 15 residues in the CDR3. Trimming stripped 2 bases from V and 4 bases from J, with 12 bases between. The V gene's germline CDR1 is SGHNT and CDR2 YYREEE (reference sequence). In nucleotides, the CDR3 is TGTGCCAGCAGCTTTAAGGGTGAGGGTAATGAAAAACTGTTTTTT. Amino acids: CASSFKGEGNEKLFF.

This sequence joins TRBV9 and TRBJ2-4; D unresolved. The V gene's germline CDR1 is SGDLS and CDR2 YYNGEE. The V end was cut by 3 bases, the J end by 5 bases, with 15 bases between. The CDR3 sequence is 15 residues long. The CDR3 protein is CASSAIGRPENIQYF. The CDR3 region has the DNA TGTGCCAGCAGCGCGATTGGACGGCCAGAAAACATTCAGTACTTC.

The chain joins TRBV5-1 to TRBJ1-5, with 8 nucleotides matching TRBD1. There are 14 residues in the CDR3. J lost 4 bases, V lost 4 bases, and 4 bases had no gene match. Per the germline V gene, CDR1 is SGHRS and CDR2 is YFSETQ. Here the CDR3 reads CASSMGTGNQPQHF. The CDR3 coding sequence is TGCGCCAGCAGCATGGGGACAGGTAATCAGCCCCAGCATTTT.

V gene TRBV2 combines with J gene TRBJ1-2, with a weak D call TRBD1 (6 bases). Germline assignment: CDR1 SNHLY and CDR2 FYNNEI. V was cut by 3 bases and J by 5 bases, with 13 bases left in between. The length of the CDR3 is 14 residues. The CDR3 here is CASSELTGTYGYTF. CDR3 nucleotide sequence: TGTGCCAGCAGTGAGTTGACAGGTACATATGGCTACACCTTC.

This sequence joins TRBV27 and TRBJ2-6; 8 bases align to TRBD1. Per germline, CDR1 MNHEY and CDR2 SMNVEV (reference sequence). The CDR3 spans 16 residues. With V trimmed by 5 bases and J by 3 bases, 6 bases remained unmatched. Written as DNA, the CDR3 is TGTGCCAGCAGTAGACTGACAGGGGTTGGGGCCAACGTCCTGACTTTC. Translated: CASSRLTGVGANVLTF.

The chain uses TRBV7-3 and TRBJ2-7; 9 bases align to TRBD2. CDR3 length equals 14 residues. Germline-derived CDR1 and CDR2 are SGHTA and FQGTGA. Unmatched junction bases numbered 4, after V lost 2 bases and J lost 5 bases. The CDR3 region is CASSLGASGNEQYF. The CDR3, as DNA: TGTGCCAGCAGCTTAGGGGCTAGCGGGAACGAGCAGTACTTC.

J is TRBJ1-5 and V is TRBV27; a weak D match, TRBD1 (6 bases). Germline V gene sequence: CDR1 MNHEY, CDR2 SMNVEV (reference sequence). This CDR3 spans 15 amino acids. Trimming took off 8 bases at V and 7 bases at J, with 21 bases between the two ends. Written as DNA, the CDR3 is TGTGCCAGCCGTCTCCCTCGGGGGCTCGGGCAGCCCCAGCATTTT. Encoded protein: CASRLPRGLGQPQHF.